Below are 30 T cell receptor beta chains sequenced from a single sample in a study of T cell responses to AZD1222 COVID-19 vaccine. Here immunoSEQ multiplex PCR was the method, and the copy in TCRdb shows in-frame clones only, minus some. The repertoire holds over 140,000 clones, with approximately 92% as singletons. The material sequenced was peripheral blood, taken on day 0 of AZD1222 vaccination. These receptors all stem from an adult in good health.

In this sample, this clone turned up once. This chain connects TRBV7-2 to TRBJ1-4; D perhaps matches TRBD1 (6 bases). The germline V and J ends were trimmed by 2 bases and 2 bases, with 12 bases remaining between them. The CDR3 is 16 residues long. Germline assignment: CDR1 SGHTA and CDR2 FQGNSA. The CDR3 nucleotides read TGTGCCAGCAGCTTACCTCGGGGGCGGACTAATGAAAAACTGTTTTTT. Residues: CASSLPRGRTNEKLFF.

This clone turned up a few times. The CDR3 sequence: CASGRPITGELFF. For the CDR3, the DNA is TGTGCCAGCGGACGGCCGATCACCGGGGAGCTGTTTTTT. V usage is TRBV7-9 and J usage is TRBJ2-2; D is ambiguous. CDR1 and CDR2 (germline): SEHNR, FQNEAQ (reference sequence). Trimming cost V 8 bases and J 4 bases, with 11 bases left between them. The CDR3 totals 13 residues.

V usage is TRBV5-1 and J usage is TRBJ2-7, with a possible D match to TRBD1 (5 bases). Trimming removed 5 bases at V and 4 bases at J, with 10 bases between. The CDR3 runs to 12 residues. CDR1 and CDR2 from the germline V gene are SGHRS and YFSETQ. CDR3 in DNA: TGCGCCAGCAGAAAGCAGGGTTACGAGCAGTACTTC. This codes for CASRKQGYEQYF.

The chain uses TRBV2 and TRBJ2-7, with 7 positions matching TRBD1. Germline lookup yields CDR1 SNHLY and CDR2 FYNNEI. This CDR3 has 14 amino acids. The J segment lost 3 bases and the V segment lost 6 bases, leaving 8 bases of the junction unmatched. This chain's CDR3 is CASSPGQAIYEQYF. The CDR3 DNA is TGTGCCAGCAGCCCAGGACAGGCCATCTACGAGCAGTACTTC.

The genes are TRBV28 and TRBJ1-2, with unresolved D. The CDR3 consists of 13 residues. Trimming pared 6 bases from V and 7 bases from J, leaving 15 bases between. Germline V gene sequence: CDR1 MDHEN, CDR2 SYDVKM. The CDR3 sequence is CASRGGPSGGYTF. CDR3 nucleotides: TGTGCCAGCAGGGGAGGACCAAGTGGTGGCTACACCTTC.

This rearrangement joins TRBV19 to TRBJ2-1; the match to TRBD2 covers 12 bases. This CDR3 comprises 16 residues. Trimming removed 7 bases from V and 2 bases from J; junction bases left unmatched: 6. Germline V lookup: CDR1 LNHDA, CDR2 SQIVND (reference sequence). CDR3 sequence (DNA): TGTGCCAGTACCATGACTAGCGGGAGTCCCTACAATGAGCAGTTCTTC. This codes for CASTMTSGSPYNEQFF.

J is TRBJ2-1 and V is TRBV6-6, with D maybe TRBD2 (5 bases). The CDR3 runs 14 residues. In germline, CDR1 is MNHNY, CDR2 SVGAGI (reference sequence). The germline V and J ends were trimmed by 6 bases and 7 bases, with 16 bases remaining between them. The CDR3 here is CASSSGPTRNEQFF. The CDR3 DNA reads as TGTGCCAGCAGCTCCGGGCCCACTAGGAATGAGCAGTTCTTC.

The chain joins TRBV28 to TRBJ1-6; 9 positions match TRBD1. V lost 8 bases to trimming and J lost 5 bases; unmatched junction nucleotides: 1. Germline assignment: CDR1 MDHEN and CDR2 SYDVKM. This CDR3 comprises 13 residues. The CDR3 loop reads CASGDRDNSPLHF. The CDR3 bases are TGTGCCAGCGGGGACAGGGATAATTCACCCCTCCACTTT.

The rearrangement links TRBV20-1 to TRBJ1-5, with D tentatively TRBD1 (6 bases). Germline V gene sequence: CDR1 DFQATT, CDR2 SNEGSKA (reference sequence). The CDR3 totals 14 residues. Trimming took 3 bases from V and 5 from J, leaving 14 bases between them. Here the CDR3 reads CSASRGAADQPQHF. The CDR3 DNA follows: TGCAGTGCTAGTCGGGGGGCCGCAGATCAGCCCCAGCATTTT.

The chain has TRBV7-8 and TRBJ2-3; D unclear. The CDR3 spans 12 residues. Per the germline V gene, CDR1 is SGHVS and CDR2 is FQNEAQ. Trimming shortened V by 3 bases and J by 4 bases, and 5 bases separated the two germline ends. The DNA of the CDR3 is TGTGCCAGCAGCTTTATAGCAGATACGCAGTATTTT. This translates into CASSFIADTQYF.

This chain links TRBV3-1 (or the pseudogene TRBV3-2) with TRBJ2-2; D is unresolved. CDR1 and CDR2 (germline): LGHDT, YNNKEL (reference sequence). The V and J ends lost 1 base and 1 base respectively, with 4 bases between them. CDR3 length equals 14 residues. CDR3 DNA sequence: TGTGCCAGCAGCCAAGTTCAGAACACCGGGGAGCTGTTTTTT. This encodes CASSQVQNTGELFF.

The chain has TRBV5-1 and TRBJ2-7, with 7 nucleotides matching TRBD1. The CDR3 length is 14 residues. Looked up from germline, CDR1 is SGHRS and CDR2 is YFSETQ. V lost 0 bases, J lost 4 bases, and 4 bases stayed unmatched. The CDR3 sequence is CASSLEGAQYEQYF. The CDR3 bases are TGCGCCAGCAGCTTGGAGGGGGCGCAGTACGAGCAGTACTTC.

The rearrangement joins TRBV18 to TRBJ2-3; no clear D gene. The CDR3 runs 14 residues. CDR1 and CDR2 from the germline V gene are KGHSH and LQKENI. Trimming shortened V by 6 bases and J by 0 bases, and 10 bases separated the two germline ends. CDR3 sequence: CASSQVRSTDTQYF. In DNA form, the CDR3 reads TGTGCCAGCTCTCAGGTCAGAAGCACAGATACGCAGTATTTT.

The chain joins TRBV7-2 to TRBJ2-1; 7 bases agree with TRBD2. The CDR3 covers 15 residues. CDR1 and CDR2 from the germline V gene are SGHTA and FQGNSA. Trimming removed 0 bases from V and 7 bases from J; junction bases left unmatched: 6. The CDR3 nucleotides are TGTGCCAGCAGCTTAGCGGGGGGGTGGCATAATGAGCAGTTCTTC. Its translation: CASSLAGGWHNEQFF.

The chain carries TRBV19 and TRBJ1-5; D gene ambiguous. V shed 3 bases and J shed 4 bases, with 7 bases lying between them. CDR3 size: 13 residues. Looked up from germline, CDR1 is LNHDA and CDR2 is SQIVND (reference sequence). The CDR3 loop is CASSIVVNQPQHF. CDR3 bases: TGTGCCAGTAGTATCGTGGTAAATCAGCCCCAGCATTTT.

The chain is built from TRBV2 and TRBJ2-7, with no clear D. The V and J ends lost 1 base and 6 bases respectively, with 4 bases between them. Germline loops: CDR1 SNHLY, CDR2 FYNNEI. The CDR3 consists of 11 residues. The CDR3 DNA reads as TGTGCCAGCAGTGAAGTAATCGAGCAGTACTTC. Amino acids: CASSEVIEQYF.

The chain recombines TRBV4-2 with TRBJ1-4; the D is unclear. In germline, CDR1 is LGHNA, CDR2 YNFKEQ. The length of the CDR3 is 14 residues. V was shortened by 1 base and J by 7 bases, with 10 bases between the two germline ends. CDR3 sequence: CASSQVPPREKLFF. The DNA for the CDR3 is TGTGCCAGCAGCCAAGTTCCTCCGCGTGAAAAACTGTTTTTT.

This clone was recorded only once. This rearrangement joins TRBV3-1 (or the pseudogene TRBV3-2) to TRBJ1-3; D uncertain. In germline, CDR1 is LGHDT, CDR2 YNNKEL (reference sequence). Trimming took 8 bases from V and 1 from J, leaving 9 bases between them. The CDR3 has 13 amino acids. As DNA, the CDR3 is TGTGCCAGCTTGCATGGTTCTGGAAACACCATATATTTT. Encoded protein: CASLHGSGNTIYF.

CDR3 nucleotides: TGTGCCAGTAGTATAGAGGCACGGGTCCCGGGACTAGCGGGACGGACAGATACGCAGTATTTT. Residues: CASSIEARVPGLAGRTDTQYF. This chain uses TRBV19 with TRBJ2-3; 13 nucleotides align to TRBD2. There are 21 residues in the CDR3. The V gene end was trimmed by 0 bases and the J gene end by 3 bases; junction bases not matched to a gene: 15. The germline gives CDR1 LNHDA, CDR2 SQIVND (reference sequence).

The rearrangement joins TRBV2 to TRBJ1-6; 11 bases align to TRBD1. Losses at the gene ends were 8 bases for V and 10 bases for J; bases not matched to a gene: 10. There are 15 residues in the CDR3. The V gene's germline CDR1 is SNHLY and CDR2 FYNNEI. CDR3 DNA: TGTGCCAGCCGATACCTGGGACAGGGGGGATCACCCCTCCACTTT. It codes for CASRYLGQGGSPLHF.

The J gene is TRBJ1-6, the V gene TRBV27; maybe TRBD1 (5 bases). The CDR3 has 14 residues. The V gene's germline CDR1 is MNHEY and CDR2 SMNVEV (reference sequence). The V and J ends lost 6 bases and 7 bases respectively, with 13 bases between them. The CDR3 coding sequence is TGTGCCAGCAGCCTGACAGTTGTGAATTCACCCCTCCACTTT. Amino acids: CASSLTVVNSPLHF.

The V and J genes are TRBV18 and TRBJ2-6; D gene unclear. The CDR3 runs to 17 residues. The V and J ends lost 1 base and 0 bases respectively, with 10 bases between them. The germline CDR1 and CDR2 sequences are KGHSH and LQKENI. The CDR3 DNA sequence: TGTGCCAGCTCACCACTACCCAACTTCTCTGGGGCCAACGTCCTGACTTTC. Its protein is CASSPLPNFSGANVLTF.

V gene TRBV6-5 combines with J gene TRBJ1-3, with no clear D. CDR3 size: 14 residues. The germline V gene has CDR1 MNHEY and CDR2 SVGAGI. V was trimmed by 0 bases and J by 0 bases, leaving 3 bases between them. CDR3 sequence: CASSYSPSGNTIYF. CDR3 DNA: TGTGCCAGCAGTTACTCTCCCTCTGGAAACACCATATATTTT.

The rearrangement uses TRBV5-1 and TRBJ2-7; 7 positions agree with TRBD1. The CDR3 runs to 13 residues. J gave up 5 bases and V 4 bases, and 6 bases lay outside the gene matches. Germline values: CDR1 SGHRS, CDR2 YFSETQ. The CDR3 nucleotides are TGCGCCAGCAGCGCAGACAGGGCTGACGAGCAGTACTTC. As protein: CASSADRADEQYF.

V and J are TRBV7-2 and TRBJ2-7; D is ambiguous. CDR3 length: 13 residues. Trimming left V 0 bases short and J 4 bases short, with 7 bases between. Germline CDR1 SGHTA, CDR2 FQGNSA. The CDR3 DNA follows: TGTGCCAGCAGCTTAGCAGGGAAATACGAGCAGTACTTC. Residues: CASSLAGKYEQYF.

This clone has only one observation. CDR3 in DNA: TGTGCCAGCAGCGTAGGAGAGAGGGCTCCGTATCACGAGCAGTACTTC. Protein product: CASSVGERAPYHEQYF. V is TRBV9 and J is TRBJ2-7, with D possibly matching TRBD2 (5 bases). The CDR3 is made up of 16 amino acids. Germline V lookup: CDR1 SGDLS, CDR2 YYNGEE. The V end lost 0 bases, the J end lost 5 bases, and 18 bases lay between the germline ends.

This clone has a single count. This chain uses TRBV28 with TRBJ2-7, with D possibly TRBD2 on 6 matching bases. Trimming pared 6 bases from V and 2 bases from J, leaving 11 bases between. CDR1 is MDHEN and CDR2 is SYDVKM in the germline V gene. This CDR3 is built from 13 residues. DNA of the CDR3: TGTGCCAGCAGGTCGTCGGGGGCCTACGAGCAGTACTTC. Protein sequence: CASRSSGAYEQYF.

Only one count was recorded for this clone. The gene calls are TRBV29-1 and TRBJ1-5, with D maybe TRBD1 (5 bases). Germline V CDR1 and CDR2: SQVTM, ANQGSEA. The CDR3 sequence is 14 residues long. Trimming removed 4 bases at V and 3 bases at J, with 13 bases between. CDR3 sequence: CSVGGLGNNQPQHF. DNA of the CDR3: TGCAGCGTTGGGGGGTTAGGGAACAATCAGCCCCAGCATTTT.

The rearrangement uses TRBV11-2 and TRBJ2-2, with D possibly being TRBD1 or TRBD2 (5 bases each). Trimming stripped 4 bases from V and 6 bases from J, with 12 bases between. This CDR3 spans 14 amino acids. Germline CDR1 reads SGHAT; CDR2 reads FQNNGV. The CDR3 protein is CASSWGKGPGELFF. In DNA form, the CDR3 reads TGTGCCAGCAGCTGGGGGAAGGGTCCCGGGGAGCTGTTTTTT.

This clone has just a few counts. This rearrangement joins TRBV6-2 or TRBV6-3 to TRBJ1-5; D not resolved. V shed 0 bases and J shed 4 bases, with 10 bases lying between them. This CDR3 contains 15 residues. The germline CDR1 and CDR2 sequences are MNHEY and SVGEGT. For the CDR3, the DNA is TGTGCCAGCAGTTACTCGAATTTGGGAAATCAGCCCCAGCATTTT. This codes for CASSYSNLGNQPQHF.